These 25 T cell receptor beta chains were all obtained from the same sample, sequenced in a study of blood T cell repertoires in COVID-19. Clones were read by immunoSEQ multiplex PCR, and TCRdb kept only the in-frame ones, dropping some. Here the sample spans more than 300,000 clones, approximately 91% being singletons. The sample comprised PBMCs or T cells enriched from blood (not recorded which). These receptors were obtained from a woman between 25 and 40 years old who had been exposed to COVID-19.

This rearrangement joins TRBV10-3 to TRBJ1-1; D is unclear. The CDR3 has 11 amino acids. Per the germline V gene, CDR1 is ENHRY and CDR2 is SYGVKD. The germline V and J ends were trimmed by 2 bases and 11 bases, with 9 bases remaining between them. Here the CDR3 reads CAISEASVAFF. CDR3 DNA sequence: TGTGCCATCAGTGAGGCCTCGGTGGCTTTCTTT.

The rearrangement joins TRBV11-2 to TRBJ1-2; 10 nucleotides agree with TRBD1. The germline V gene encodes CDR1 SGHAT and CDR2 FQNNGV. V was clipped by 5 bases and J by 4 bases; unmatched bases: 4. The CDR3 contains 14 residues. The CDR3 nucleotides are TGTGCCAGCAGCCCTGGGACAGGGGCCTATGGCTACACCTTC. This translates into CASSPGTGAYGYTF.

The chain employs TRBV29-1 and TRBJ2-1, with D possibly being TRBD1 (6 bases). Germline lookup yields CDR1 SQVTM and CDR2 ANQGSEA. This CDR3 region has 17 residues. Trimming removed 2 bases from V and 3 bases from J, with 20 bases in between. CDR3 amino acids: CSVERGDIIINYNEQFF. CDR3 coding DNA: TGCAGCGTTGAAAGAGGGGACATCATCATAAACTACAATGAGCAGTTCTTC.

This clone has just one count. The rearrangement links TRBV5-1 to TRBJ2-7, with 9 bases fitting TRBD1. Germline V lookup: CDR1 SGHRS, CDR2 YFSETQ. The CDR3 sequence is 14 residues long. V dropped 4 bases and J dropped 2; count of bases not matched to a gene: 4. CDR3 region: CASSTGQGPYEQYF. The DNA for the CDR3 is TGCGCCAGCAGCACCGGACAGGGGCCCTACGAGCAGTACTTC.

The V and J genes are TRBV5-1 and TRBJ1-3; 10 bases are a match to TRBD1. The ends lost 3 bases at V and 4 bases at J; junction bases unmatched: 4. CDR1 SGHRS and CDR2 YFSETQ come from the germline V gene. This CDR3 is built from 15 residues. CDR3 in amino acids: CASSYDRGLGNTIYF. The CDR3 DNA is TGCGCCAGCAGCTATGACAGGGGGCTAGGAAACACCATATATTTT.

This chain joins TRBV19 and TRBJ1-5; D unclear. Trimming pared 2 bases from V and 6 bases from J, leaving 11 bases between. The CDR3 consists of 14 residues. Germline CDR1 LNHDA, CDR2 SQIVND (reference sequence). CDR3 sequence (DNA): TGTGCCAGTAGTATAAGCTTTCGGGGTCAGCCCCAGCATTTT. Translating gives CASSISFRGQPQHF.

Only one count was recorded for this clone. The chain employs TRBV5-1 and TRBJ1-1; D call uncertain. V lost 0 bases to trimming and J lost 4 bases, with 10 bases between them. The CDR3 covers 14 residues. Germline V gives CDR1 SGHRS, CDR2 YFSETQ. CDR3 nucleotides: TGCGCCAGCAGCTTGGCGGGGAGTTCCACTGAAGCTTTCTTT. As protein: CASSLAGSSTEAFF.

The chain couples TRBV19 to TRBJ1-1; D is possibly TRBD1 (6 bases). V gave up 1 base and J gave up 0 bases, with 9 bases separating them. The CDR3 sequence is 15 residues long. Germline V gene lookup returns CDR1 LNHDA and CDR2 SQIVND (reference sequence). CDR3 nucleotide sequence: TGTGCCAGTAGTATAGCGGGACAATTGAACACTGAAGCTTTCTTT. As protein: CASSIAGQLNTEAFF.

CDR3 in DNA: TGCAGCGTCGCCCCGGGACAGGGGAACTATGGCTACACCTTC. This codes for CSVAPGQGNYGYTF. This chain uses TRBV29-1 with TRBJ1-2, with TRBD1 identical over 10 bases. The CDR3 is 14 amino acids. CDR1 and CDR2 (germline): SQVTM, ANQGSEA. Trimming at V came to 6 bases and at J to 2 bases, leaving 6 bases not matched to a gene.

CDR3 sequence reads: CASSSNPRPGNTEAFF. CDR3 nucleotides: TGTGCCAGCAGCTCTAACCCACGGCCGGGGAACACTGAAGCTTTCTTT. The chain is built from TRBV5-6 and TRBJ1-1; D is uncertain. The ends were cut back, 3 bases at V and 1 base at J, with 16 bases in the middle. The CDR3 runs 16 residues. Germline V gene data show CDR1 as SGHDT and CDR2 as YYEEEE.

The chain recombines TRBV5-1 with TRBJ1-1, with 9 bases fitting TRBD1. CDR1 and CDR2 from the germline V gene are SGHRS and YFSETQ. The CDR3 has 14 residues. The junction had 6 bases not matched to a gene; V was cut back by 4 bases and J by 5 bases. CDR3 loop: CASSLGTGLTEAFF. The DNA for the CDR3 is TGCGCCAGCAGCCTAGGGACAGGGTTGACTGAAGCTTTCTTT.

The CDR3 bases are TGCGCCAGCAGCCTAGGACAGGGAGGGGAGACTTTCTTT. This encodes CASSLGQGGETFF. The chain is built from TRBV5-1 and TRBJ1-1; 8 bases agree with TRBD1. The CDR3 is made up of 13 amino acids. Germline assignment: CDR1 SGHRS and CDR2 YFSETQ. Trimming removed 4 bases from V and 12 bases from J; junction bases left unmatched: 11. Using reference TRBV5-1 and TRBJ1-1 for the parts outside the CDR3, the full variable domain is KAGVTQTPRYLIKTRGQQVTLSCSPISGHRSVSWYQQTPGQGLQFLFEYFSETQRNKGNFPGRFSGRQFSNSRSEMNVSTLELGDSALYLCASSLGQGGETFFGQGTRLTVV.

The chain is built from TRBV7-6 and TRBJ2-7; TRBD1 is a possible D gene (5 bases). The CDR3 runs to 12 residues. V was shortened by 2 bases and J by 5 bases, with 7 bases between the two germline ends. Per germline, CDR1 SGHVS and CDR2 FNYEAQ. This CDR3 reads CASSLQGNEQYF. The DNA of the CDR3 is TGTGCCAGCAGCTTACAGGGAAACGAGCAGTACTTC.

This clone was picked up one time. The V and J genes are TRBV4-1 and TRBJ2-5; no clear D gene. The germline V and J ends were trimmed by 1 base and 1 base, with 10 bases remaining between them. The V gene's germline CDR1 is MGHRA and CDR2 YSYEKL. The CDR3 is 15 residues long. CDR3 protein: CASSQVAASQETQYF. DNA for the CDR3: TGCGCCAGCAGCCAAGTTGCAGCGAGCCAAGAGACCCAGTACTTC.

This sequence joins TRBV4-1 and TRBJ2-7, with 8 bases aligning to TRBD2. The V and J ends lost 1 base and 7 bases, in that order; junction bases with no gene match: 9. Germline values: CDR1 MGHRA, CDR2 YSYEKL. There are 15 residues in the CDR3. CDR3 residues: CASSQALADLREQYF. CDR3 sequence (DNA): TGCGCCAGCAGCCAAGCACTAGCGGACTTACGAGAGCAGTACTTC.

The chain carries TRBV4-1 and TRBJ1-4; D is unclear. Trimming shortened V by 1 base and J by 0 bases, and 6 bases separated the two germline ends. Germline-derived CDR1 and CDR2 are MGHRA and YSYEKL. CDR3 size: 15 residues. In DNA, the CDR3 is TGCGCCAGCAGCCAAGGCCGAGCAACTAATGAAAAACTGTTTTTT. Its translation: CASSQGRATNEKLFF.

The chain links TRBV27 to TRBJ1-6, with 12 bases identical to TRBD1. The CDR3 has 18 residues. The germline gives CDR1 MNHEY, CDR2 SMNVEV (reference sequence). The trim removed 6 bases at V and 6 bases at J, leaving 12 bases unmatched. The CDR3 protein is CASRSRDRGRSGNSPLHF. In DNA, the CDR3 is TGTGCCAGCAGGAGCCGGGACAGGGGGCGCTCGGGTAATTCACCCCTCCACTTT.

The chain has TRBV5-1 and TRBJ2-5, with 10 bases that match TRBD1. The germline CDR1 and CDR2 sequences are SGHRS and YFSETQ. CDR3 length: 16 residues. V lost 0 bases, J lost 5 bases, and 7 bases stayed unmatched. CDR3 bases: TGCGCCAGCAGCTTGGCCGGGACAGGGGCTTTGGAGACCCAGTACTTC. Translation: CASSLAGTGALETQYF.

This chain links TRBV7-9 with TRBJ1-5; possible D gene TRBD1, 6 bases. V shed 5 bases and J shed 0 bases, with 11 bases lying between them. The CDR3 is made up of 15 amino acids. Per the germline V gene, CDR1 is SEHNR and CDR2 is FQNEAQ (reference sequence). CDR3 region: CASSLDRHSNQPQHF. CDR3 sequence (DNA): TGTGCCAGCAGCCTAGACAGGCATAGCAATCAGCCCCAGCATTTT.

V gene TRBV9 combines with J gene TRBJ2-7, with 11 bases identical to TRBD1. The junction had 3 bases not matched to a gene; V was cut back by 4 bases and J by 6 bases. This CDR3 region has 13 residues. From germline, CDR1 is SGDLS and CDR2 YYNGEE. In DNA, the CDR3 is TGTGCCAGCAGCATTGGGACAGGGGGCGAGCAGTACTTC. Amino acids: CASSIGTGGEQYF.

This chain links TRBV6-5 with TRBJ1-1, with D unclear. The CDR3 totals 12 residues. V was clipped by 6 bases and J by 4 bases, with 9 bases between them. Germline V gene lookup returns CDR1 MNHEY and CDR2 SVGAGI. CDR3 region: CASRSRGTEAFF. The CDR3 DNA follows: TGTGCCAGCAGGTCTCGAGGCACTGAAGCTTTCTTT.

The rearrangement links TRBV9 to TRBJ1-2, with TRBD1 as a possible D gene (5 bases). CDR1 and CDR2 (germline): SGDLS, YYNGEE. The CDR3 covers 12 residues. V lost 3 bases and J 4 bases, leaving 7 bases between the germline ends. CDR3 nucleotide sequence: TGTGCCAGCAGCGAAGACAGCTATGGCTACACCTTC. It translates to CASSEDSYGYTF. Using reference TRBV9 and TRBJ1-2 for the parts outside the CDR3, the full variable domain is DSGVTQTPKHLITATGQRVTLRCSPRSGDLSVYWYQQSLDQGLQFLIQYYNGEERAKGNILERFSAQQFPDLHSELNLSSLELGDSALYFCASSEDSYGYTFGSGTRLTVV.

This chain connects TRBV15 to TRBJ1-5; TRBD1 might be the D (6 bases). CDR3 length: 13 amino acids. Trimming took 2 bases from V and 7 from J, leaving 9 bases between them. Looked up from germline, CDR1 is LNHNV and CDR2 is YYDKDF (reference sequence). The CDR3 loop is CATSRPGVQPQHF. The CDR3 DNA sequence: TGTGCCACCAGCAGACCAGGGGTGCAGCCCCAGCATTTT.

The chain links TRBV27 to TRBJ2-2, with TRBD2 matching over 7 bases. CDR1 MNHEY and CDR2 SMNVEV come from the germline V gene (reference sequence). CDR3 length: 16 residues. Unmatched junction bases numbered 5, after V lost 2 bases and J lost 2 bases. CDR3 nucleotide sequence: TGTGCCAGCAGTTTAGCGGCTAGCGGTAACACCGGGGAGCTGTTTTTT. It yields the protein CASSLAASGNTGELFF.

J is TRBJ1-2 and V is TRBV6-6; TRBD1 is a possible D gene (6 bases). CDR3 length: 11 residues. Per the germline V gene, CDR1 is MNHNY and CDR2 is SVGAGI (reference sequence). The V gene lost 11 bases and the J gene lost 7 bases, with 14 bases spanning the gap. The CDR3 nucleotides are TGTGCCGCCCATCGAGGGGGTGGCTACACCTTC. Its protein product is CAAHRGGGYTF.